Sequencing of this TCR beta chain was carried out in a study of blood T cell repertoires in COVID-19 (TCRdb year 2020). Context from the whole study: Collaborator samples came from the United States, Italy and Spain and covered acute and convalescent phases of COVID-19. Where HLA class I and class II types were available, the types were taken from metadata supplied by the sample provider, not from assay-based typing. The samples were drawn from two sources: the first 160 participants of the ongoing ImmuneRACE study, and 1,200 or so subjects contributed by 6 global collaborators. Deeply sampled blood TCRbeta repertoires from subjects exposed to, actively infected with, or recovered from COVID-19 were included in the dataset. The repertoires were released in a freely available public database intended as a resource for research on the immune response to SARS-CoV-2. The material from the prospective study consisted of cDNA or gDNA derived from T cells, B-cell-depleted T cells, or PBMCs. Sample metadata almost always included a de-identified subject ID, COVID-19 status, age in years and sex.

Comments on this clone: It has no known antigen specificity. No qualities accompany the bases; no much larger clone lies one base away.

V ends up 0 bases short and J 3 bases short, with an unmatched junction base count of 1. The CDR3 runs 14 residues from the cysteine to the phenylalanine. The entry retains the CDR3 DNA only, 42 bases that are in frame from base 1. The germline V gene supplies CDR1 SGDLS and CDR2 YYNGEE. Study-level results and caveats: The quantity of clinical and demographic metadata differed by source and by participant and was supplied without curation.

The immunoSEQ Assay, a bias-controlled multiplex PCR, was used to amplify TCRbeta CDR3 regions from genomic DNA. The study's processing was this. The number of nucleated cells in each sample was estimated from the amplification of reference gene primers within the assay. To quantify the absolute abundance of each unique TCRbeta CDR3 rearrangement, sequence reads were collapsed and filtered. Productive Simpson clonality was computed per sample as the square root of Simpson's diversity index over productive rearrangements. As stored in TCRdb, this immuneACCESS dataset retains in-frame rearrangements with V and J assigned. A fraction of the clones does not appear; measured against another copy, unresolved V genes explain less than half of the discrepancy, and the remainder lacks a known reason. V and J calls and clone size come straight from that table; D and trimming were deduced from the DNA. Across this sample there are about 480,000 clones, with around nine tenths seen only once. In total, the top ten clones hold approximately 1.8% of the sample.

In the prospective study, participants were roughly 18 to 100 years old, resided in 20 to 30 geographic areas of the United States, and were enrolled through a virtual design. Cohort assignment in the prospective study relied on participant-reported clinical history from a screening survey and a study questionnaire. For ImmuneRACE Cohort 3, a participant was defined as recovered based on two consecutive negative NP/OP PCR tests, clearance by a healthcare professional, or resolution of symptoms. In the prospective study, mobile phlebotomists collected whole blood, serum and a nasopharyngeal or oropharyngeal swab from each participant. Participants in the prospective study had the option to provide additional blood draws and questionnaires over a 2-month period. Prospective study blood samples were shipped either frozen or at room temperature before DNA extraction.

Input material: PBMCs or T cells enriched from blood (not recorded which). The V and J genes are TRBV9 and TRBJ1-2, and 8 junctional nucleotides match TRBD1. The clonotype comes from a woman between 35 and 50 years old who had recovered from COVID-19. Read as DNA, the sequence is TGTGCCAGCAGCGTAGTGACAGGGGACTATGGCTACACCTTC. Translated, this is CASSVVTGDYGYTF.